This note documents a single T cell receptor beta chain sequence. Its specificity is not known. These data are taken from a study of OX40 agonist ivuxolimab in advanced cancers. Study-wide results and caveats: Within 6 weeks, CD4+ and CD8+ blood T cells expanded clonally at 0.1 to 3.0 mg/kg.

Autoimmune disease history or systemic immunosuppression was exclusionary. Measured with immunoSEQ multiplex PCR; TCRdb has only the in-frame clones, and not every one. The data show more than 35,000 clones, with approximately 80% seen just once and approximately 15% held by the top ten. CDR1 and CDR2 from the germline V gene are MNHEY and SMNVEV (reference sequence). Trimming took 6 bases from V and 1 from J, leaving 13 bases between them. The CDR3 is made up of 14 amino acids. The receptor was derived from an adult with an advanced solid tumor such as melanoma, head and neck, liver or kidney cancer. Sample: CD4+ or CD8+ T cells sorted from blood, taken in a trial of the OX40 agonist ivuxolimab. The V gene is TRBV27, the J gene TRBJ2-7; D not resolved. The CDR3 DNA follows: TGTGCCAGCAGCCCTAGAGGCGTATCCTACGAGCAGTACTTC. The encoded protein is CASSPRGVSYEQYF.